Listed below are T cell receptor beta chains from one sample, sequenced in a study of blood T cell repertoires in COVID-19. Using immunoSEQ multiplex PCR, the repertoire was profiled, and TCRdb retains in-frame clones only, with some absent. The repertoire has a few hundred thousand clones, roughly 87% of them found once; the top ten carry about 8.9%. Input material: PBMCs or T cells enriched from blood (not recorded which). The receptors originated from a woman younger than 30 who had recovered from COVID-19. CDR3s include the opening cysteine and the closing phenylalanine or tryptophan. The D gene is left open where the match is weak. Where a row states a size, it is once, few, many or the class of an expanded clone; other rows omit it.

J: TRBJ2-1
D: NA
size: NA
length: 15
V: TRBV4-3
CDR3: CASSRNSGAEYEQFF
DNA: TGCGCCAGCAGCCGAAACTCAGGGGCCGAGTATGAGCAGTTCTTC

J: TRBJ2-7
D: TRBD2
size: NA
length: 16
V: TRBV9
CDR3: CASSVGESGTLYEQYF
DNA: TGTGCCAGCAGCGTAGGGGAGAGCGGGACTCTGTACGAGCAGTACTTC

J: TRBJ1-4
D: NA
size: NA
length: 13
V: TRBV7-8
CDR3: CASSRARVEKLFF
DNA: TGTGCCAGCAGCCGGGCGCGGGTTGAAAAACTGTTTTTT

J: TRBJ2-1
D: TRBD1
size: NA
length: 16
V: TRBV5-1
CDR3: CASSFAGGEPYNEQFF
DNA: TGCGCCAGCAGCTTCGCAGGGGGCGAGCCTTACAATGAGCAGTTCTTC

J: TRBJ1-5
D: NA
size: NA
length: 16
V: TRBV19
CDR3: CASSISFGDSNQPQHF
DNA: TGTGCCAGTAGTATCTCGTTCGGGGATAGCAATCAGCCCCAGCATTTT

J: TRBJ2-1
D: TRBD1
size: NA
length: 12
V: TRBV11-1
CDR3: CASSVQGNEQFF
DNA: TGTGCCAGCAGCGTACAGGGGAATGAGCAGTTCTTC

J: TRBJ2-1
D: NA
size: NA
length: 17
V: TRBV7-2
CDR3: CASSLVEAGTSYNEQFF
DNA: TGTGCCAGCAGCTTAGTAGAAGCAGGGACATCCTACAATGAGCAGTTCTTC

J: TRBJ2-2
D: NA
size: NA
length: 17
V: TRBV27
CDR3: CASSQRSMVTNTGELFF
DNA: TGTGCTAGCAGTCAGCGGAGCATGGTCACGAACACCGGGGAGCTGTTTTTT

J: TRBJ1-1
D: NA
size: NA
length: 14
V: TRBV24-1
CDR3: CATTGTTGNTEAFF
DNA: TGTGCCACCACGGGGACAACGGGGAATACTGAAGCTTTCTTT

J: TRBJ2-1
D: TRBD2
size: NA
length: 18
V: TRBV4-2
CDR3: CASSQTTRTSGQNNEQFF
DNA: TGTGCCAGCAGCCAAACGACGCGGACTAGCGGGCAGAATAATGAGCAGTTCTTC

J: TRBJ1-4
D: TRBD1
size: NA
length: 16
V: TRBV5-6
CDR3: CASSLFRDRANEKLFF
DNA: TGTGCCAGCAGCTTGTTCCGGGACAGAGCTAATGAAAAACTGTTTTTT

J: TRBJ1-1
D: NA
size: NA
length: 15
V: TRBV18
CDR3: CASSWGGTLWTEAFF
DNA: TGTGCCAGCTCTTGGGGGGGGACCTTGTGGACTGAAGCTTTCTTT

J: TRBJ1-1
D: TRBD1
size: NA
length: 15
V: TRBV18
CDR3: CASSSMTGRGTEAFF
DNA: TGTGCCAGCTCATCGATGACAGGGCGGGGCACTGAAGCTTTCTTT

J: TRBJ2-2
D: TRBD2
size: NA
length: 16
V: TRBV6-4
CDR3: CASSPLGLANTGELFF
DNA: TGTGCCAGCAGCCCCCTCGGACTAGCGAACACCGGGGAGCTGTTTTTT

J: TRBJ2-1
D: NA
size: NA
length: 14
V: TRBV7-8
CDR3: CASSRLTIRGEQFF
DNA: TGTGCCAGCAGCCGTTTAACCATACGGGGTGAGCAGTTCTTC

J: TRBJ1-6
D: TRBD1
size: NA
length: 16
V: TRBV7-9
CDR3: CASSAPGTGINSPLHF
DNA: TGTGCCAGCAGCGCACCCGGGACAGGAATTAATTCACCCCTCCACTTT

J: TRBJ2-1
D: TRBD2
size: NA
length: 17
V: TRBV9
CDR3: CASSAPPGTSGAYEQFF
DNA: TGTGCCAGCAGCGCCCCCCCCGGGACTAGCGGGGCCTATGAGCAGTTCTTC

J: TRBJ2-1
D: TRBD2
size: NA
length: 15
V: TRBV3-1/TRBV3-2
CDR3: CASSQLAEPYNEQFF
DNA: TGTGCCAGCAGCCAACTAGCGGAGCCTTACAATGAGCAGTTCTTC

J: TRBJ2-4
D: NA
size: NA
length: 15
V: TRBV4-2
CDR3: CASSLYIGTENIQYF
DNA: TGTGCCAGCAGCCTATATATTGGCACCGAAAACATTCAGTACTTC

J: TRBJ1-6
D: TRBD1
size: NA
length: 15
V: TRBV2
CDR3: CASSYQGVRNSPLHF
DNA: TGTGCCAGCAGCTATCAGGGGGTCAGGAATTCACCCCTCCACTTT

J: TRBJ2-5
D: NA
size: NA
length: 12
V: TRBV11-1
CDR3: CASSLGAGTQYF
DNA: TGTGCCAGCAGCTTAGGGGCGGGGACCCAGTACTTC

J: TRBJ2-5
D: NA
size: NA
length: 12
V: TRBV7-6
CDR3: CASSFRQETQYF
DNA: TGTGCCAGCAGCTTCCGTCAAGAGACCCAGTACTTC

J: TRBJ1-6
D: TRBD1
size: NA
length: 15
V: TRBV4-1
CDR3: CASSQRGQGNSPLHF
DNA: TGCGCCAGCAGCCAACGCGGACAGGGGAATTCACCCCTCCACTTT

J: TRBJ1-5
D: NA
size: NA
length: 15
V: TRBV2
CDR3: CASSEEGDSNQPQHF
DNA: TGTGCCAGCAGTGAAGAGGGGGATAGCAATCAGCCCCAGCATTTT

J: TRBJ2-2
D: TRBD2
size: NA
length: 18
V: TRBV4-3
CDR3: CASSQAILAGGNTGELFF
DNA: TGCGCCAGCAGCCAAGCGATCCTCGCGGGAGGGAACACCGGGGAGCTGTTTTTT

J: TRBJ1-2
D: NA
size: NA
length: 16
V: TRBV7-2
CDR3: CASSFGGTGTNYGYTF
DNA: TGTGCCAGCAGCTTTGGAGGAACAGGGACTAACTATGGCTACACCTTC

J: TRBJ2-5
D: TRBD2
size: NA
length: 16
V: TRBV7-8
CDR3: CASSPASSGGQETQYF
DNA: TGTGCCAGCAGCCCTGCGTCTAGCGGGGGACAAGAGACCCAGTACTTC

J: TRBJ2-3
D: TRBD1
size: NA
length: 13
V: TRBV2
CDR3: CASSEAERGQLYF
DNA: TGTGCCAGCAGTGAAGCCGAGAGGGGACAGCTGTATTTT

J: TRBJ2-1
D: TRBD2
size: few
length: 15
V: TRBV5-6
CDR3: CASSSGSSGYNEQFF
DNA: TGTGCCAGCAGCTCAGGTTCTAGCGGGTACAATGAGCAGTTCTTC

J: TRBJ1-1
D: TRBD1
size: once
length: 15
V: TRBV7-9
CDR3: CASSPWDRMNTEAFF
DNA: TGTGCCAGCAGCCCCTGGGACAGGATGAACACTGAAGCTTTCTTT

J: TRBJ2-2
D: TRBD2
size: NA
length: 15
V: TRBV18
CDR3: CASSPTSGETGELFF
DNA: TGTGCCAGCTCCCCGACTAGCGGAGAAACCGGGGAGCTGTTTTTT

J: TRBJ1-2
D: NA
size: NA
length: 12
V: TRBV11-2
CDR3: CASSFRGRGYTF
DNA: TGTGCCAGCAGCTTTCGAGGTAGAGGCTACACCTTC

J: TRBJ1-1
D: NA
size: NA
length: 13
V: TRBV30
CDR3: CAWRDNRNTEAFF
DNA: TGTGCCTGGAGGGACAATAGAAACACTGAAGCTTTCTTT

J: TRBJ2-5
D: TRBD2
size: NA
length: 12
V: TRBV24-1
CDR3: CATSGAGRAQYF
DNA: TGTGCCACCAGTGGAGCGGGGAGGGCCCAGTACTTC

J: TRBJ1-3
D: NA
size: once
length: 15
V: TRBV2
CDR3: CASSQTHPGENTIYF
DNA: TGTGCCAGCAGTCAGACACACCCAGGGGAAAACACCATATATTTT

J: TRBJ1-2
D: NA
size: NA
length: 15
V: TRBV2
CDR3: CASSRARGDNYGYTF
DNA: TGTGCCAGCAGCCGCGCACGGGGAGATAACTATGGCTACACCTTC

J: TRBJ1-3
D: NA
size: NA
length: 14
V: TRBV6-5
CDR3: CASIRYRAGNTIYF
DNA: TGTGCCAGCATACGGTACAGGGCTGGAAACACCATATATTTT

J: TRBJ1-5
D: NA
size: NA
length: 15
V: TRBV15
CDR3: CATSRVRSGNQPQHF
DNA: TGTGCCACCAGCAGAGTTCGGTCAGGGAATCAGCCCCAGCATTTT

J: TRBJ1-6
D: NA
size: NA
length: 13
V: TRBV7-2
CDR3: CASSPMPGSPLHF
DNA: TGTGCCAGCAGCCCGATGCCGGGGTCACCCCTCCACTTT

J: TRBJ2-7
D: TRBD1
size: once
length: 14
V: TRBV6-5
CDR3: CASSPDRVSYEQYF
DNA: TGTGCCAGCAGTCCGGACAGGGTATCCTACGAGCAGTACTTC

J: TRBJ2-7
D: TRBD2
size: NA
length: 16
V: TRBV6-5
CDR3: CASSYQTPERGYEQYF
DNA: TGTGCCAGCAGTTACCAGACACCGGAGCGGGGCTACGAGCAGTACTTC

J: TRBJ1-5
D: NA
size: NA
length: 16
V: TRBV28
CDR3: CASSLVGSPGVQPQHF
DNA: TGTGCCAGCAGTTTGGTTGGGAGTCCGGGAGTTCAGCCCCAGCATTTT

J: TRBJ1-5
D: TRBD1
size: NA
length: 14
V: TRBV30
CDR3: CAWSGTGGNQPQHF
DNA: TGTGCCTGGAGTGGGACAGGGGGCAATCAGCCCCAGCATTTT

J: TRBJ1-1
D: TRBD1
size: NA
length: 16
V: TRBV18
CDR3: CASSQGQGEWNTEAFF
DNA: TGTGCCAGCTCTCAAGGACAGGGCGAATGGAACACTGAAGCTTTCTTT

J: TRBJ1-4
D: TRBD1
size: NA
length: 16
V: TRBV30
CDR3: CAWSVGWDRTNEKLFF
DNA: TGTGCCTGGAGTGTAGGGTGGGACAGAACTAATGAAAAACTGTTTTTT

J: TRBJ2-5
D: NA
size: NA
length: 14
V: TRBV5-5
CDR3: CASSLAVASGTQYF
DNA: TGTGCCAGCAGCTTGGCGGTTGCTAGTGGGACCCAGTACTTC

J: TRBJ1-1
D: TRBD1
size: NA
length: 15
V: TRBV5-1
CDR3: CASSQRGQGNTEAFF
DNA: TGCGCCAGCAGCCAGAGAGGACAGGGCAACACTGAAGCTTTCTTT

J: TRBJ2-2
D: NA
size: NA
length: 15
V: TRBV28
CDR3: CASSFVGGNTGELFF
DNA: TGTGCCAGCAGTTTCGTAGGGGGGAACACCGGGGAGCTGTTTTTT

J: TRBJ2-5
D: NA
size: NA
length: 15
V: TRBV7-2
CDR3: CASSSLPIGGETQYF
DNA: TGTGCCAGCAGCTCCCTCCCAATTGGGGGGGAGACCCAGTACTTC